These 29 T cell receptor beta chains were all obtained from the same sample, sequenced in a study of beta chain features in type 1 diabetes. The whole isolated RNA underwent reverse transcription, so sequencing captured expressed TCRB transcripts. This table comes from immunoSEQ multiplex PCR, and its TCRdb copy is limited to in-frame clones, with some not included. The table lists around 300,000 clones, 8% to 13% of them singletons. Sample: naive CD4+ T cells from blood. The receptors were sampled from a woman aged 30 to 39 in good health.

V gene TRBV7-3 combines with J gene TRBJ2-2; D perhaps matches TRBD2 (6 bases). The germline V gene has CDR1 SGHTA and CDR2 FQGTGA. With 8 bases removed from V and 0 bases from J, the gap between germline ends came to 13 bases. This CDR3 contains 15 residues. The CDR3: CASQEGTSNTGELFF. The CDR3 DNA reads TGTGCCAGCCAGGAGGGGACCTCGAACACCGGGGAGCTGTTTTTT.

V gene TRBV13 combines with J gene TRBJ1-5; D ambiguous. V lost 2 bases and J lost 2, with 13 bases in between. The V gene's germline CDR1 is PRHDT and CDR2 FYEKMQ (reference sequence). The CDR3 sequence is 16 residues long. This CDR3 reads CASSLSLTGGNQPQHF. CDR3 in DNA: TGTGCCAGCAGCTTATCTCTGACCGGGGGCAATCAGCCCCAGCATTTT. Full variable domain (missing parts from reference TRBV13 and TRBJ1-5): AAGVIQSPRHLIKEKRETATLKCYPIPRHDTVYWYQQGPGQDPQFLISFYEKMQSDKGSIPDRFSAQQFSDYHSELNMSSLELGDSALYFCASSLSLTGGNQPQHFGDGTRLSIL.

This clone was seen only a few times. This chain connects TRBV6-1 to TRBJ2-7; D not certain. The V end was cut by 4 bases, the J end by 0 bases, with 7 bases between. The germline CDR1 and CDR2 sequences are MNHNS and SASEGT. The CDR3 contains 13 residues. CDR3: CASSVAASYEQYF. The DNA of the CDR3 is TGTGCCAGCAGTGTGGCGGCCTCCTACGAGCAGTACTTC.

CDR3 in DNA: TGTGCCACCAAGGCGGAACTAAGCTCCTACGAGCAGTACTTC. Protein sequence: CATKAELSSYEQYF. V usage is TRBV15 and J usage is TRBJ2-7; D uncertain. V was pared by 7 bases and J by 0 bases, with 13 bases between. The CDR3 extends over 14 amino acids. Germline V gene lookup returns CDR1 LNHNV and CDR2 YYDKDF (reference sequence).

The chain is built from TRBV19 and TRBJ2-1; 8 bases line up with TRBD2. The CDR3 has 14 residues. The V and J ends lost 6 bases and 9 bases, in that order; junction bases with no gene match: 10. Germline V lookup: CDR1 LNHDA, CDR2 SQIVND (reference sequence). The CDR3 loop is CASRLREVWGEQFF. Here the CDR3 DNA reads TGTGCCAGTAGACTGCGGGAGGTTTGGGGTGAGCAGTTCTTC.

The chain combines TRBV5-1 with TRBJ2-7, with 11 positions matching TRBD2. The CDR3 contains 15 residues. J lost 4 bases, V lost 0 bases, and 3 bases had no gene match. Germline V gives CDR1 SGHRS, CDR2 YFSETQ. Written as DNA, the CDR3 is TGCGCCAGCAGCTTGGTGACTAGCGGGGTATACGAGCAGTACTTC. This translates into CASSLVTSGVYEQYF. Using reference TRBV5-1 and TRBJ2-7 for the parts outside the CDR3, the full variable domain is KAGVTQTPRYLIKTRGQQVTLSCSPISGHRSVSWYQQTPGQGLQFLFEYFSETQRNKGNFPGRFSGRQFSNSRSEMNVSTLELGDSALYLCASSLVTSGVYEQYFGPGTRLTVT.

The J gene is TRBJ2-6, the V gene TRBV30; no firm D call. The germline CDR1 and CDR2 sequences are GTSNPN and SVGIG (reference sequence). Trimming removed 0 bases from V and 4 bases from J, with 7 bases in between. The CDR3 consists of 14 residues. The CDR3 region has the DNA TGTGCCTGGAGTGTAGCCACGGGGGCCAACGTCCTGACTTTC. Translation gives CAWSVATGANVLTF.

The J gene is TRBJ2-1, the V gene TRBV29-1, with TRBD2 identical over 10 bases. The CDR3 totals 18 residues. With V trimmed by 3 bases and J by 4 bases, 15 bases remained unmatched. The germline gives CDR1 SQVTM, CDR2 ANQGSEA. The DNA for the CDR3 is TGCAGCGTTGATCGCCTAGCGGGAGCTGGGGGGGCTTACAATGAGCAGTTCTTC. As protein: CSVDRLAGAGGAYNEQFF.

This sequence joins TRBV7-2 and TRBJ2-7, with TRBD2 as a possible D gene (6 bases). CDR1 and CDR2 (germline): SGHTA, FQGNSA. V shed 3 bases and J shed 3 bases, with 12 bases lying between them. The CDR3 has 14 amino acids. The CDR3 sequence is CASSFERVNYEQYF. CDR3 nucleotide sequence: TGTGCCAGCAGCTTTGAGCGGGTCAACTACGAGCAGTACTTC.

The chain has TRBV4-2 and TRBJ2-5; tentative D call: TRBD1 (6 bases). The CDR3 is 15 amino acids. From germline, CDR1 is LGHNA and CDR2 YNFKEQ. Deletions cut 0 bases from V and 5 bases from J, with 13 bases between. The CDR3, as DNA: TGTGCCAGCAGCCAAGATCAGGGGCTCGGGGAGACCCAGTACTTC. This codes for CASSQDQGLGETQYF.

The chain recombines TRBV5-4 with TRBJ2-1, with TRBD1 matching over 7 bases. V was pared by 3 bases and J by 12 bases, with 12 bases of the junction left unmatched. CDR1 and CDR2 (germline): SGHNT, YYREEE (reference sequence). There are 14 residues in the CDR3. The CDR3 loop is CASSSSRDRIWQFF. The CDR3 DNA is TGTGCCAGCAGCTCCTCCCGGGACAGAATATGGCAGTTCTTC.

V usage is TRBV7-2 and J usage is TRBJ2-6, with D possibly matching TRBD2 (5 bases). V gave up 1 base and J gave up 4 bases, with 14 bases separating them. Germline V gives CDR1 SGHTA, CDR2 FQGNSA. The CDR3 runs 17 residues. CDR3 sequence (DNA): TGTGCCAGCAGCTTAGATCAGGTTGGGAGCGGGGCCAACGTCCTGACTTTC. Encoded protein: CASSLDQVGSGANVLTF.

This clone was detected a few times. The rearrangement uses TRBV14 and TRBJ2-1, with 13 nucleotides matching TRBD2. Looked up from germline, CDR1 is SGHDN and CDR2 is FVKESK. CDR3 size: 15 residues. The V and J ends lost 5 bases and 9 bases, in that order; junction bases with no gene match: 7. The CDR3 DNA reads as TGTGCCAGCAGCTTGGGACTAGCGGGACCGCTTGAGCAGTTCTTC. It yields the protein CASSLGLAGPLEQFF.

This chain joins TRBV11-2 and TRBJ2-1; D uncertain. V was shortened by 1 base and J by 0 bases, with 4 bases between the two germline ends. CDR3 length: 14 residues. CDR1 and CDR2 from the germline V gene are SGHAT and FQNNGV. The CDR3 DNA reads as TGTGCCAGCAGCTTAGCTAGCTCCTACAATGAGCAGTTCTTC. Translated: CASSLASSYNEQFF.

This clone turned up a few times. The rearrangement uses TRBV6-1 and TRBJ2-7, with 7 bases matching TRBD2. The germline CDR1 and CDR2 sequences are MNHNS and SASEGT. This CDR3 region has 14 residues. With V trimmed by 1 base and J by 2 bases, 2 bases remained unmatched. The CDR3 here is CASSEVGGTYEQYF. The CDR3 DNA reads TGTGCCAGCAGTGAAGTGGGGGGGACCTACGAGCAGTACTTC.

Details on this clone: The same CDR3 is also encoded by other DNA sequences in this sample. The gene calls are TRBV30 and TRBJ2-3, with TRBD2 matching over 7 bases. CDR3 length equals 14 residues. V lost 0 bases, J lost 4 bases, and 4 bases stayed unmatched. Germline V gene sequence: CDR1 GTSNPN, CDR2 SVGIG (reference sequence). The CDR3 DNA sequence: TGTGCCTGGAGTGTAGGCGGGAGTGCAGATACGCAGTATTTT. Protein sequence: CAWSVGGSADTQYF.

This clone came up a few times. The genes are TRBV30 and TRBJ2-7, with 7 bases matching TRBD1. The CDR3 has 17 amino acids. CDR1 and CDR2 (germline): GTSNPN, SVGIG (reference sequence). J gave up 4 bases and V 0 bases, and 15 bases lay outside the gene matches. The CDR3 loop is CAWSVRSLTGSLYEQYF. The CDR3 DNA reads as TGTGCCTGGAGTGTAAGAAGTTTGACAGGGTCTCTATACGAGCAGTACTTC.

The CDR3 sequence is CASSFRTGNQPQHF. CDR3 in DNA: TGTGCCAGCAGCTTTAGAACAGGAAATCAGCCCCAGCATTTT. The chain uses TRBV7-2 and TRBJ1-5, with D possibly TRBD1 on 5 matching bases. The CDR3 runs 14 residues. Germline CDR1 and CDR2: SGHTA and FQGNSA. The ends were cut back, 3 bases at V and 4 bases at J, with 10 bases in the middle.

In its sample, this clone was seen a few times. The V and J genes are TRBV27 and TRBJ2-7; 13 nucleotides agree with TRBD2. With 4 bases clipped from V and 0 bases from J, the junction kept 9 bases outside the gene matches. The CDR3 covers 18 residues. Germline V lookup: CDR1 MNHEY, CDR2 SMNVEV (reference sequence). The DNA for the CDR3 is TGTGCCAGCAGTTGGGGACTAGCGGGGACCTCTAGCTCCTACGAGCAGTACTTC. This sequence encodes CASSWGLAGTSSSYEQYF.

This sequence joins TRBV28 and TRBJ2-3; 11 bases map to TRBD2. V was pared by 2 bases and J by 4 bases, with 5 bases of the junction left unmatched. CDR1 is MDHEN, CDR2 SYDVKM, per germline. The CDR3 covers 16 residues. CDR3 region: CASSLVSGRVPDTQYF. The CDR3 nucleotides are TGTGCCAGCAGTTTAGTTAGCGGGAGGGTCCCAGATACGCAGTATTTT.

This clone came up a few times. The chain uses TRBV28 and TRBJ1-1; D is undetermined. Germline-derived CDR1 and CDR2 are MDHEN and SYDVKM. V was trimmed by 3 bases and J by 2 bases, leaving 7 bases between them. The CDR3 sequence is 13 residues long. The CDR3 DNA follows: TGTGCCAGCAGTTTGGGAGGCAACACTGAAGCTTTCTTT. It codes for CASSLGGNTEAFF.

This clone appeared a few times. The rearrangement uses TRBV7-9 and TRBJ2-1; D may be TRBD2 (5 bases). This CDR3 region has 13 residues. From germline, CDR1 is SEHNR and CDR2 FQNEAQ (reference sequence). V dropped 4 bases and J dropped 5 bases, with 9 bases sitting between them. The CDR3: CASSSRVDNEQFF. CDR3 DNA: TGTGCCAGCAGCTCGCGGGTGGACAATGAGCAGTTCTTC. Together with reference TRBV7-9 and TRBJ2-1, the CDR3 gives the full variable domain: DTGVSQNPRHKITKRGQNVTFRCDPISEHNRLYWYRQTLGQGPEFLTYFQNEAQLEKSRLLSDRFSAERPKGSFSTLEIQRTEQGDSAMYLCASSSRVDNEQFFGPGTRLTVL.

The rearrangement joins TRBV5-1 to TRBJ2-3; 10 bases fit TRBD2. CDR1 and CDR2 (germline): SGHRS, YFSETQ. V was clipped by 7 bases and J by 1 base; unmatched bases: 9. The CDR3 has 16 amino acids. The DNA for the CDR3 is TGCGCCAGCGGAGTCTCTAGCGGGAGCGGCACAGATACGCAGTATTTT. It encodes CASGVSSGSGTDTQYF.

CDR3 residues: CASAGRQGKNEQFF. The CDR3 DNA follows: TGTGCCAGCGCCGGGCGACAGGGAAAAAATGAGCAGTTCTTC. The chain links TRBV28 to TRBJ2-1; 7 positions match TRBD1. Germline CDR1 reads MDHEN; CDR2 reads SYDVKM. With V trimmed by 8 bases and J by 7 bases, 11 bases remained unmatched. CDR3 length: 14 amino acids.

This clone was seen more than once but under ten times. V gene TRBV18 combines with J gene TRBJ2-1; 14 nucleotides align to TRBD2. The CDR3 contains 17 residues. The V segment lost 4 bases and the J segment 10 bases; nucleotides outside the gene matches: 12. Germline CDR1 reads KGHSH; CDR2 reads LQKENI. Here the CDR3 DNA reads TGTGCCAGCTCACTTCGACTAGCGGGAGGGCCCTCTTGGGAGCAGTTCTTC. Translated: CASSLRLAGGPSWEQFF.

This clone appeared a few times. The V and J genes are TRBV9 and TRBJ2-7; 10 bases line up with TRBD1. V lost 3 bases to trimming and J lost 4 bases; unmatched junction nucleotides: 1. Germline V CDR1 and CDR2: SGDLS, YYNGEE. The CDR3 sequence is 13 residues long. CDR3 residues: CASSEGQGYEQYF. The CDR3 DNA follows: TGTGCCAGCAGCGAGGGACAGGGGTACGAGCAGTACTTC.

The DNA for the CDR3 is TGTGCCAGCAGTGAAGACATAGGGGGCAATCAGCCCCAGCATTTT. This translates into CASSEDIGGNQPQHF. The chain combines TRBV2 with TRBJ1-5; a weak D match, TRBD1 (5 bases). The V gene's germline CDR1 is SNHLY and CDR2 FYNNEI. V lost 1 base and J 2 bases, leaving 9 bases between the germline ends. This CDR3 is built from 15 residues.

The chain carries TRBV11-2 and TRBJ2-1; D unclear. CDR3 length equals 12 residues. V was shortened by 3 bases and J by 3 bases, with 3 bases between the two germline ends. Germline V gives CDR1 SGHAT, CDR2 FQNNGV. CDR3 nucleotides: TGTGCCAGCAGCTTCTACTACAATGAGCAGTTCTTC. Encoded protein: CASSFYYNEQFF.

This clone has a handful of counts. J is TRBJ2-5 and V is TRBV29-1; possibly TRBD1 for D (7 bases). The CDR3 length is 13 residues. The germline gives CDR1 SQVTM, CDR2 ANQGSEA. Trimming removed 7 bases from V and 4 bases from J, with 16 bases in between. CDR3 loop: CSAEEGAGETQYF. The CDR3 DNA reads as TGCAGCGCCGAGGAGGGGGCCGGAGAGACCCAGTACTTC.